The 21 T cell receptor beta chains below were found in one sample sequenced in a study of blood T cell repertoires in COVID-19. Repertoires were generated with immunoSEQ multiplex PCR, while TCRdb's copy carries only in-frame clones and drops some. This table holds some 70,000 clones, 79% found once. The sequenced material came from peripheral blood. These receptors were collected from an older woman with acute or convalescent COVID-19.

This chain links TRBV11-3 with TRBJ2-5; 7 positions match TRBD2. This CDR3 has 17 residues. From germline, CDR1 is SGHNT and CDR2 YENEEA. Trimming removed 5 bases from V and 2 bases from J; junction bases left unmatched: 14. DNA for the CDR3: TGTGCCAGCAGCCCCCGCCGGGGGGTGAACGGACAAGAGACCCAGTACTTC. Translating gives CASSPRRGVNGQETQYF.

The V gene is TRBV7-9, the J gene TRBJ2-1, with TRBD2 matching 8 bases. V shed 7 bases, J shed 7 bases, and the junction held 3 bases outside the gene matches. The CDR3 has 12 amino acids. Germline V gives CDR1 SEHNR, CDR2 FQNEAQ (reference sequence). The CDR3 is CASIRGGNEQFF. CDR3 DNA sequence: TGTGCCAGCATCCGGGGGGGTAATGAGCAGTTCTTC.

This chain links TRBV5-6 with TRBJ2-5, with TRBD2 as a possible D gene (5 bases). The CDR3 contains 10 residues. V was clipped by 7 bases and J by 7 bases, with 8 bases between them. CDR1 is SGHDT and CDR2 is YYEEEE in the germline V gene. This CDR3 reads CASGRGTQYF. The CDR3 DNA reads as TGTGCCAGCGGTCGGGGGACCCAGTACTTC. The full variable domain, rest sourced from reference TRBV5-6 and TRBJ2-5, is DAGVTQSPTHLIKTRGQQVTLRCSPKSGHDTVSWYQQALGQGPQFIFQYYEEEERQRGNFPDRFSGHQFPNYSSELNVNALLLGDSALYLCASGRGTQYFGPGTRLLVL.

Only a few counts were recorded for this clone. The rearrangement links TRBV6-1 to TRBJ1-1; D is unclear. The germline gives CDR1 MNHNS, CDR2 SASEGT. The germline V and J ends were trimmed by 3 bases and 8 bases, with 10 bases remaining between them. CDR3 size: 12 residues. CDR3 amino acids: CASSDLGGEAFF. In DNA form, the CDR3 reads TGTGCCAGCAGTGATTTAGGAGGGGAAGCTTTCTTT.

The chain uses TRBV25-1 and TRBJ1-6, with 8 bases aligning to TRBD1. V lost 4 bases, J lost 0 bases, and 5 bases stayed unmatched. Germline-derived CDR1 and CDR2 are MGHDK and SYGVNS. The CDR3 length is 17 residues. Written as DNA, the CDR3 is TGTGCCAGCAGTGGCCAGGGGGCCAGCTCCTATAATTCACCCCTCCACTTT. Translated: CASSGQGASSYNSPLHF.

This clone appeared a few times. The rearrangement joins TRBV7-6 to TRBJ1-5; a possible D gene is TRBD1 (5 bases). V lost 3 bases and J 1 base, leaving 13 bases between the germline ends. The CDR3 spans 16 residues. CDR1 and CDR2 (germline): SGHVS, FNYEAQ. CDR3 bases: TGTGCCAGCAGCTTGGGGACTAAAGGGAGCAATCAGCCCCAGCATTTT. It encodes CASSLGTKGSNQPQHF.

The J gene is TRBJ2-1, the V gene TRBV5-5, with D perhaps TRBD2 (6 bases). CDR3 length: 13 amino acids. The V end was cut by 3 bases, the J end by 7 bases, with 11 bases between. CDR1 is SGHKS, CDR2 YYEKEE, per germline (reference sequence). The CDR3 here is CASSWDFENEQFF. The CDR3 DNA sequence: TGTGCCAGCAGCTGGGACTTCGAAAATGAGCAGTTCTTC.

V and J are TRBV6-5 and TRBJ2-7; no firm D call. The V gene's germline CDR1 is MNHEY and CDR2 SVGAGI. The CDR3 spans 11 residues. V was cut by 6 bases and J by 5 bases, with 8 bases left in between. The CDR3 reads CASRSVNEQYF. The CDR3 nucleotides are TGTGCCAGCAGGTCAGTGAACGAGCAGTACTTC.

The genes are TRBV3-1 (or the pseudogene TRBV3-2) and TRBJ1-4; D remains ambiguous. Germline CDR1 reads LGHDT; CDR2 reads YNNKEL (reference sequence). Trimming removed 3 bases from V and 7 bases from J, with 9 bases in between. The CDR3 is 13 amino acids. CDR3 region: CASSHNSGEKLFF. The CDR3 DNA reads as TGTGCCAGCAGCCACAACTCAGGTGAAAAACTGTTTTTT.

The chain employs TRBV5-6 and TRBJ2-7; no firm D call. This CDR3 has 14 residues. The ends were cut back, 1 base at V and 3 bases at J, with 11 bases in the middle. CDR1 and CDR2 (germline): SGHDT, YYEEEE. CDR3 nucleotide sequence: TGTGCCAGCAGCTTGATAGGAGAAGGCTACGAGCAGTACTTC. It encodes CASSLIGEGYEQYF.

V gene TRBV5-4 combines with J gene TRBJ2-3; D not resolved. Germline loops: CDR1 SGHNT, CDR2 YYREEE (reference sequence). The V end was cut by 0 bases, the J end by 6 bases, with 5 bases between. The CDR3 has 12 residues. CDR3 residues: CASSLERDTQYF. The CDR3 bases are TGTGCCAGCAGCTTGGAGAGGGATACGCAGTATTTT.

Details on this clone: Other DNA variants within this sample encode the same CDR3. The chain joins TRBV5-1 to TRBJ2-2; unclear D gene. Germline V gene data show CDR1 as SGHRS and CDR2 as YFSETQ. The CDR3 covers 14 residues. Trimming pared 2 bases from V and 1 base from J, leaving 6 bases between. The CDR3 sequence is CASSLAGNTGELFF. The CDR3, as DNA: TGCGCCAGCAGCTTAGCAGGGAACACCGGGGAGCTGTTTTTT.

This clone came up many times. The chain recombines TRBV6-2 or TRBV6-3 with TRBJ2-7; tentatively, D is TRBD1 (6 bases). V was trimmed by 3 bases and J by 5 bases, leaving 14 bases between them. CDR3 size: 14 residues. Germline-derived CDR1 and CDR2 are MNHEY and SVGEGT. In nucleotides, the CDR3 is TGTGCCAGCAGTTATCCCGACAGGCTCCACGAGCAGTACTTC. Translation gives CASSYPDRLHEQYF.

The chain has TRBV27 and TRBJ2-7, with 9 bases that match TRBD2. With 3 bases clipped from V and 3 bases from J, the junction kept 15 bases outside the gene matches. CDR1 is MNHEY, CDR2 SMNVEV, per germline (reference sequence). The CDR3 totals 18 residues. CDR3 DNA: TGTGCCAGCAGTTTTTACGTCGGCGATAGCGGGGGACTCTACGAGCAGTACTTC. Residues: CASSFYVGDSGGLYEQYF.

V and J are TRBV7-2 and TRBJ2-1, with no clear D. This CDR3 is 13 amino acids long. CDR1 is SGHTA and CDR2 is FQGNSA in the germline V gene. Trimming stripped 3 bases from V and 4 bases from J, with 7 bases between. For the CDR3, the DNA is TGTGCCAGCAGCTTCTCCGGGTACAATGAGCAGTTCTTC. Its protein is CASSFSGYNEQFF.

This clone has only a few counts. The genes are TRBV3-1 (or the pseudogene TRBV3-2) and TRBJ2-7, with D possibly TRBD2 on 6 matching bases. The V and J ends lost 4 bases and 6 bases respectively, with 13 bases between them. This CDR3 is built from 13 residues. The germline V gene has CDR1 LGHDT and CDR2 YNNKEL (reference sequence). The CDR3 region is CASSLTSNSEQYF. CDR3 DNA sequence: TGTGCCAGCAGCCTTACTAGCAACTCCGAGCAGTACTTC.

This chain links TRBV9 with TRBJ2-1, with 8 bases matching TRBD1. Germline V gene lookup returns CDR1 SGDLS and CDR2 YYNGEE. This CDR3 has 14 residues. V lost 3 bases, J lost 7 bases, and 6 bases stayed unmatched. The CDR3: CASSAQGAQNEQFF. The CDR3 coding sequence is TGTGCCAGCAGCGCTCAGGGGGCGCAGAATGAGCAGTTCTTC.

A few counts support this clone. This rearrangement joins TRBV29-1 to TRBJ1-2; maybe TRBD1 (6 bases). The CDR3 spans 14 residues. With 7 bases removed from V and 4 bases from J, the gap between germline ends came to 19 bases. Germline V CDR1 and CDR2: SQVTM, ANQGSEA. Written as DNA, the CDR3 is TGCAGCGCCGATATTGGGGGCGCCATCTATGGCTACACCTTC. Its translation is CSADIGGAIYGYTF.

The table lists this clone with a few counts. V gene TRBV7-2 combines with J gene TRBJ2-3; TRBD2 is a possible D gene (6 bases). V lost 8 bases to trimming and J lost 5 bases, with 20 bases between them. CDR1 is SGHTA and CDR2 is FQGNSA in the germline V gene. There are 15 residues in the CDR3. In DNA, the CDR3 is TGTGCCAGCGGGTTGTTTAGCGGTGGGCAAGATACGCAGTATTTT. Protein product: CASGLFSGGQDTQYF.

The gene calls are TRBV2 and TRBJ1-2; D may be TRBD1 (5 bases). The V gene lost 3 bases and the J gene lost 10 bases, with 15 bases spanning the gap. Germline CDR1 is SNHLY and CDR2 is FYNNEI. The CDR3 length is 13 residues. The CDR3 protein is CASSDVAGYDYTF. The CDR3 nucleotides are TGTGCCAGCAGTGATGTGGCAGGGTACGACTACACCTTC.

The rearrangement joins TRBV6-6 to TRBJ1-5; possibly TRBD1 for D (6 bases). Trimming left V 6 bases short and J 1 base short, with 10 bases between. Germline V gene sequence: CDR1 MNHNY, CDR2 SVGAGI (reference sequence). The CDR3 runs 14 residues. The CDR3 here is CASRGAFSNQPQHF. In DNA form, the CDR3 reads TGTGCCAGCAGGGGGGCGTTCAGCAATCAGCCCCAGCATTTT.